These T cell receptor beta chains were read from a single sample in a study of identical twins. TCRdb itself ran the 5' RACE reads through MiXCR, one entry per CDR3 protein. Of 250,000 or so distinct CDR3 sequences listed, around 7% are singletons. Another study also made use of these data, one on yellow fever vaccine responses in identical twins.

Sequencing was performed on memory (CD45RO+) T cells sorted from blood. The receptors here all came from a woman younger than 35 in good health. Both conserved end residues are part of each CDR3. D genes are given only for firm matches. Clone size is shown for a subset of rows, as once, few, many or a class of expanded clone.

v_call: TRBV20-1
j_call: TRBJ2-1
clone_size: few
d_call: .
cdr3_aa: CSAPTSYNEQFF
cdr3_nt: TGCAGTGCCCCGACTAGCTACAATGAGCAGTTCTTC

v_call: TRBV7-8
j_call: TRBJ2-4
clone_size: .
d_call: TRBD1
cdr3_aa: CASSQGQGTKNIQYF
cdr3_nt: TGTGCCAGCAGCCAAGGACAGGGTACCAAAAACATTCAGTACTTC

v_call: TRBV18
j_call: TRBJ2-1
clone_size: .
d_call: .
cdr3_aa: CASSPSRVPYNEQFF
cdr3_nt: TGTGCCAGCTCACCATCCAGGGTCCCCTACAATGAGCAGTTCTTC

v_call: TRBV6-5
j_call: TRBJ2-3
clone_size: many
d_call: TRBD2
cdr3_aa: CASSTSGRVTDTQYF
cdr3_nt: TGTGCCAGCAGTACTAGCGGGAGGGTAACAGATACGCAGTATTTT

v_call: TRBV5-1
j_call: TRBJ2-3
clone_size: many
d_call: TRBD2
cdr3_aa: CASSPGLVPAATQYF
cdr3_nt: TGCGCCAGCTCACCGGGACTAGTGCCCGCAGCTACGCAGTATTTT

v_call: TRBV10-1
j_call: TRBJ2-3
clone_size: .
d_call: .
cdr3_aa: CASSPQRAADTQYF
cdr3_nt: TGCGCCAGCAGCCCCCAGCGGGCGGCAGATACGCAGTATTTT

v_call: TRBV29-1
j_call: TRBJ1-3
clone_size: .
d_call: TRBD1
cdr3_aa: CSVGTGPGNTIYF
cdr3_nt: TGCAGCGTAGGGACAGGGCCTGGAAACACCATATATTTT

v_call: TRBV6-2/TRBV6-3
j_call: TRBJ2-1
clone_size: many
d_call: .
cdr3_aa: CASSYSPGLEQFF
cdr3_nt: TGTGCCAGCAGTTACTCACCGGGACTCGAGCAGTTCTTC

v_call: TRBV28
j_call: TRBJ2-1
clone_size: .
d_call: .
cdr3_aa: CASRIGQGSYNEQFF
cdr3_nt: TGTGCCAGCAGGATCGGGCAGGGGTCCTACAATGAGCAGTTCTTC

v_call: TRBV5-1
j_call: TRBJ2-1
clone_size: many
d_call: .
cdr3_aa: CASSQGSAYNEQFF
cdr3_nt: TGCGCCAGCAGCCAGGGTTCGGCCTACAATGAGCAGTTCTTC

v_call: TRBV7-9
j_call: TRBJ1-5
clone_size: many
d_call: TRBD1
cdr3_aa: CASSPQGASNQPQHF
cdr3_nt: TGTGCCAGCAGCCCACAGGGGGCGAGTAATCAGCCCCAGCATTTT

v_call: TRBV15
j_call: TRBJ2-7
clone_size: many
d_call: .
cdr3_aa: CATSRGRDTYYEQYF
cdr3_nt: TGTGCCACCAGCAGAGGAAGGGACACCTACTACGAGCAGTACTTC

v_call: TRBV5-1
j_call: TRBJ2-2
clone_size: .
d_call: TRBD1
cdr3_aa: CASSWGTGAGELFF
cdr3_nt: TGCGCCAGCAGCTGGGGGACAGGGGCCGGGGAGCTGTTTTTT

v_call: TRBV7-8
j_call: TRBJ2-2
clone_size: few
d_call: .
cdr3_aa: CASSLAPAIVNTGELFF
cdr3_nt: TGTGCCAGCAGCTTAGCGCCAGCAATCGTCAACACCGGGGAGCTGTTTTTT

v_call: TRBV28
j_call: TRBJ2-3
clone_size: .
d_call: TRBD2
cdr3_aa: CASSSPSAGGPGDTQYF
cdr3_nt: TGTGCCAGCAGCTCACCCTCAGCGGGAGGGCCGGGAGATACGCAGTATTTT

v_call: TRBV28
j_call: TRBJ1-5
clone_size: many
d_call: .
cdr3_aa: CASSFPDTTNQPQHF
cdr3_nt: TGTGCCAGCAGTTTTCCAGACACAACCAATCAGCCCCAGCATTTT

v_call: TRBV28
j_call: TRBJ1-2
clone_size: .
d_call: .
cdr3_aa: CASSPVGGSNYGYTF
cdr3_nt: TGTGCCAGCAGTCCCGTTGGAGGATCTAACTATGGCTACACCTTC

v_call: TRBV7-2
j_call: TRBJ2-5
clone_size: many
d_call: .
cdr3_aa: CASSLRGRDQETQYF
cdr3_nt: TGTGCCAGCAGCTTAAGGGGCAGGGACCAAGAGACCCAGTACTTC

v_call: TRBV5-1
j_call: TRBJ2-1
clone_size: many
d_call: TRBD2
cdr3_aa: CASSLDREGRNEQFF
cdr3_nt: TGCGCCAGCAGCTTGGACCGGGAGGGCCGCAATGAGCAGTTCTTC

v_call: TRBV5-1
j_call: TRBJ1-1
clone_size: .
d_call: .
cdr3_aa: CASSKALNTEAFF
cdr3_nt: TGCGCCAGCAGCAAGGCCCTGAACACTGAAGCTTTCTTT

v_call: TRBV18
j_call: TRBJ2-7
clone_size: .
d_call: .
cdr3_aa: CASSPPTSPYEQYF
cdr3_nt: TGTGCCAGCTCACCCCCTACTTCGCCCTACGAGCAGTACTTC

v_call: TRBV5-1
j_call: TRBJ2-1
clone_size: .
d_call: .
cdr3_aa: CASSLQADSYNEQFF
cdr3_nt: TGCGCCAGCAGCTTGCAGGCGGATTCCTACAATGAGCAGTTCTTC

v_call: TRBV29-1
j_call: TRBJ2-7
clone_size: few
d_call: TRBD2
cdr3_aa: CSVAREGPYYEQYF
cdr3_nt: TGCAGCGTTGCGAGGGAGGGGCCTTACTACGAGCAGTACTTC

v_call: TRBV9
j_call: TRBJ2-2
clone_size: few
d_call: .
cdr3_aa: CASSVRDSGELFF
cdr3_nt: TGTGCCAGCAGCGTAAGGGATAGCGGGGAGCTGTTTTTT

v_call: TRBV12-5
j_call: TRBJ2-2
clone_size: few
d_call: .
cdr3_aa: CASGLVRVAGVVTGELFF
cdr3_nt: TGTGCTAGTGGTTTGGTAAGGGTTGCAGGGGTGGTGACCGGGGAGCTGTTTTTT

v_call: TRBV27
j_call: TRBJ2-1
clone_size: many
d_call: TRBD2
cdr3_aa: CASSWTSGYYNEQFF
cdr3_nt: TGTGCCAGCAGCTGGACTAGCGGGTATTACAATGAGCAGTTCTTC

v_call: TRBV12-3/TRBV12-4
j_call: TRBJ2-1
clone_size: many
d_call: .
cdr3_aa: CASSLSGAGNEQFF
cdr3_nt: TGTGCCAGCAGTTTGTCAGGGGCCGGCAATGAGCAGTTCTTC

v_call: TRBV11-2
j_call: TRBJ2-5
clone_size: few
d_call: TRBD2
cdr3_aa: CASSLGLAGQETQYF
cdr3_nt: TGTGCCAGCAGCTTAGGGCTAGCGGGGCAAGAGACCCAGTACTTC

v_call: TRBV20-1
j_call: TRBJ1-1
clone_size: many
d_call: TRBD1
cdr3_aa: CSAITGGAWTEAFF
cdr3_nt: TGCAGTGCTATAACAGGGGGCGCATGGACTGAAGCTTTCTTT

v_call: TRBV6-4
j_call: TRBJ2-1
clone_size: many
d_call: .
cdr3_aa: CASSGTADYNEQFF
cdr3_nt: TGTGCCAGCAGTGGGACTGCCGACTACAATGAGCAGTTCTTC

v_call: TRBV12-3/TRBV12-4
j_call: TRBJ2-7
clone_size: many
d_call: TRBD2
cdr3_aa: CASRTSGSSYEQYF
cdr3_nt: TGTGCCAGCAGGACTAGCGGGAGTAGCTACGAGCAGTACTTC

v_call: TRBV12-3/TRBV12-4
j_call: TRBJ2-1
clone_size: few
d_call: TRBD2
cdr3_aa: CASSFASGTEQFF
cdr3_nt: TGTGCCAGCAGTTTCGCCAGCGGGACTGAGCAGTTCTTC

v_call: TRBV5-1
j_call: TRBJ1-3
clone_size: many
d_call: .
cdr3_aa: CASSLSEGYGNTIYF
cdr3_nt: TGCGCCAGCAGCTTGTCGGAGGGTTATGGAAACACCATATATTTT

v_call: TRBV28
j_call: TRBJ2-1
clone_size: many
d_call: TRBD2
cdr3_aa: CASSFASGGNNEQFF
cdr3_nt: TGTGCCAGCAGTTTCGCTAGCGGGGGGAACAATGAGCAGTTCTTC

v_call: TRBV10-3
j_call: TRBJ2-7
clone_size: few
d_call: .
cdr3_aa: CAISESLAGATGYEQYF
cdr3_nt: TGTGCCATCAGTGAGTCCTTAGCAGGGGCCACCGGCTACGAGCAGTACTTC

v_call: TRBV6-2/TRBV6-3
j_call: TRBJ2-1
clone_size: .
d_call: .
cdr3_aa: CASTSPVAAIQYEQFF
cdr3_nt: TGTGCCAGCACCTCACCGGTTGCGGCTATACAATATGAGCAGTTCTTC

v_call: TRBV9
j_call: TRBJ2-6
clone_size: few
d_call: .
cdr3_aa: CASNPRGHTLSGANVLTF
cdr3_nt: TGTGCCAGCAACCCCAGGGGACACACTCTCTCTGGGGCCAACGTCCTGACTTTC

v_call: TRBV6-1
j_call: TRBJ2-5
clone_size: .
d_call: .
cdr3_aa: CASSDGGVILKETQYF
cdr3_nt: TGTGCCAGCAGTGATGGGGGAGTGATTTTAAAAGAGACCCAGTACTTC

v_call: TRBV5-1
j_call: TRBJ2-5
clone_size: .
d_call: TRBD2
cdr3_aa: CANLPSGSIRVEETQYF
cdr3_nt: TGCGCCAACCTACCTAGCGGGAGTATCCGGGTCGAAGAGACCCAGTACTTC

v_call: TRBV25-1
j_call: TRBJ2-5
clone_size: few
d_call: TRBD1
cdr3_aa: CASSETGQGQETQYF
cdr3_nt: TGTGCCAGCAGTGAAACGGGACAGGGGCAAGAGACCCAGTACTTC

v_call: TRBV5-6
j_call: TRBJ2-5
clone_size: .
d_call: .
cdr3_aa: CASSLKQAAKTQYF
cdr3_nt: TGTGCCAGCAGCTTGAAACAGGCCGCCAAGACCCAGTACTTC

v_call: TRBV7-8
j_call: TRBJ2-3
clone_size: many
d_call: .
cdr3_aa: CASSPLGDTQYF
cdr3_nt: TGTGCCAGCAGCCCTTTAGGAGATACGCAGTATTTT

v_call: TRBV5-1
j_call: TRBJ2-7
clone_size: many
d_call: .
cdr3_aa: CASSLEANSYEQYF
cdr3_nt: TGCGCCAGCAGCTTGGAAGCAAACTCCTACGAGCAGTACTTC

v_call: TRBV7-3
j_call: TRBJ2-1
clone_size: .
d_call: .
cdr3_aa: CASSKGAQGEQFF
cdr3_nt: TGTGCCAGCAGCAAAGGGGCGCAGGGTGAGCAGTTCTTC

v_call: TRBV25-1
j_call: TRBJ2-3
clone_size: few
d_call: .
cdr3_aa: CASRYFVGTCTDTQYF
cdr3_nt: TGTGCCAGCAGGTATTTTGTGGGGACCTGCACAGATACGCAGTATTTT

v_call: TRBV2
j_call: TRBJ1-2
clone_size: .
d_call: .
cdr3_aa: CASRPLWGSYGYTF
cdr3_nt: TGTGCCAGCAGGCCCCTTTGGGGATCCTATGGCTACACCTTC

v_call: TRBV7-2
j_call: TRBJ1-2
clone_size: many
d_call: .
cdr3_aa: CASSSTGNYGYTF
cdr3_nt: TGTGCCAGCAGCTCTACAGGGAACTATGGCTACACCTTC

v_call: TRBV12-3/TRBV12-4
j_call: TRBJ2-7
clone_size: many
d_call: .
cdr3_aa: CASSLKGLVLEQYF
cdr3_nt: TGTGCCAGCAGTTTAAAGGGGCTTGTCCTCGAGCAGTACTTC

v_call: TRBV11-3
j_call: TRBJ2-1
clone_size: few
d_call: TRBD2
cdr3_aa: CASSLNAGGRVNEQFF
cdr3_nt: TGTGCCAGCAGCTTAAACGCGGGAGGTCGGGTGAATGAGCAGTTCTTC

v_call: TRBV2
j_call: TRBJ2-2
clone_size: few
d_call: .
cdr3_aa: CASSEGRGTGELFF
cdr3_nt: TGTGCCAGCAGTGAAGGTCGGGGCACCGGGGAGCTGTTTTTT

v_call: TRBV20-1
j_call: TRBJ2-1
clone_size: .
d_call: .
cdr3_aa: CSAETGTVSYNEQFF
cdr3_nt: TGCAGTGCAGAAACCGGGACCGTCTCCTACAATGAGCAGTTCTTC

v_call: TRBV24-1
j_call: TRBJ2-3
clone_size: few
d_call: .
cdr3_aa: CATSDLSRGSGTDTQYF
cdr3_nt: TGTGCCACCAGTGATTTATCTCGGGGTTCTGGCACAGATACGCAGTATTTT

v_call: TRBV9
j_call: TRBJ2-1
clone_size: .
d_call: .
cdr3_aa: CASRRAVDNEQFF
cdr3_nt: TGTGCCAGCAGGAGGGCCGTGGACAATGAGCAGTTCTTC

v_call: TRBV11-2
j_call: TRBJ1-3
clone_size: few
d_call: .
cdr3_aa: CASSLGPASGNTIYF
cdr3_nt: TGTGCCAGCAGCTTGGGGCCAGCCTCTGGAAACACCATATATTTT

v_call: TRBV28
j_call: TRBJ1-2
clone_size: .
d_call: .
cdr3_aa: CASSPGGQLYGYTF
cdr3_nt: TGTGCCAGCAGTCCCGGCGGACAGCTCTATGGCTACACCTTC